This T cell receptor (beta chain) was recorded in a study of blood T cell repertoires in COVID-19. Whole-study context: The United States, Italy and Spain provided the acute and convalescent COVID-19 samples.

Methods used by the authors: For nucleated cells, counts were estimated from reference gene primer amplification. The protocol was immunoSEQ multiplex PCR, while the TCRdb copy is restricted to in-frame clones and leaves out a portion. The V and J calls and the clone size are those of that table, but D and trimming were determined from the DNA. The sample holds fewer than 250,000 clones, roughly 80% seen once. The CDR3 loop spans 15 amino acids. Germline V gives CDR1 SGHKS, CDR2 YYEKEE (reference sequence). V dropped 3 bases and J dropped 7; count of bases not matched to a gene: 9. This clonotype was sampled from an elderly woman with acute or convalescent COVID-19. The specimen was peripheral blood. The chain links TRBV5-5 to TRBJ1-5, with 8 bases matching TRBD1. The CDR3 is CASSWRTGRDQPQHF. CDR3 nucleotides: TGTGCCAGCAGCTGGAGGACAGGGAGAGACCAGCCCCAGCATTTT.